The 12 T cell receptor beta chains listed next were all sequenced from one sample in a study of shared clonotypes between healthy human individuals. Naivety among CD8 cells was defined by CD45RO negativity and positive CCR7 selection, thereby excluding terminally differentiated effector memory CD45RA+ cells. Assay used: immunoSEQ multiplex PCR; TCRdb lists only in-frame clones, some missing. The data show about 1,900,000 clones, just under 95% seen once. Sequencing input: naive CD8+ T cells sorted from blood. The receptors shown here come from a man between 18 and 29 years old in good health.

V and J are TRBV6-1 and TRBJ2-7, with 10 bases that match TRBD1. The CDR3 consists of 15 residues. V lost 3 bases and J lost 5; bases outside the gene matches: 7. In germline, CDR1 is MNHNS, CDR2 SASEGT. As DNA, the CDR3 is TGTGCCAGCAGTGACGGGACAGGGGAATTCCACGAGCAGTACTTC. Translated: CASSDGTGEFHEQYF.

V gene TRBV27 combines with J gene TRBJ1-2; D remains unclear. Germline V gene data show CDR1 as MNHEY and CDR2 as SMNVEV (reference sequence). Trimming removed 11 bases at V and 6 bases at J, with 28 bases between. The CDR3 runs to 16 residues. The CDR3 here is CASAFSAAGIRDGYTF. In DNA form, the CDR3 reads TGTGCCTCAGCCTTTTCAGCTGCGGGTATTAGGGATGGCTACACCTTC.

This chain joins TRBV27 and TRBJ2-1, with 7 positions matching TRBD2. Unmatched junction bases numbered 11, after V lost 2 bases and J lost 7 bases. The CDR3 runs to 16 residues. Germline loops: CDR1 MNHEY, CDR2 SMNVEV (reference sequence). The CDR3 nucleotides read TGTGCCAGCAGTTTAGTCGGTCTCGGCGGGGGAAATGAGCAGTTCTTC. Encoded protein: CASSLVGLGGGNEQFF.

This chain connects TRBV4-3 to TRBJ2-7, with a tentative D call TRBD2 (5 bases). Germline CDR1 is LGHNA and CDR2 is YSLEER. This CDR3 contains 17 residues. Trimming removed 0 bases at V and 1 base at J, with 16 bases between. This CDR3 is CASSQEDQEEGSYEQYF. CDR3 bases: TGCGCCAGCAGCCAAGAGGACCAGGAGGAAGGGTCCTACGAGCAGTACTTC.

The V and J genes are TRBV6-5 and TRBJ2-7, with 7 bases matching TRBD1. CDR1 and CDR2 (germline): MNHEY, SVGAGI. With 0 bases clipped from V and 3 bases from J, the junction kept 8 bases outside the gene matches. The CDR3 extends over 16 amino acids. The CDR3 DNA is TGTGCCAGCAGTTACTCGAGGGGGCACAGGGACTACGAGCAGTACTTC. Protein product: CASSYSRGHRDYEQYF.

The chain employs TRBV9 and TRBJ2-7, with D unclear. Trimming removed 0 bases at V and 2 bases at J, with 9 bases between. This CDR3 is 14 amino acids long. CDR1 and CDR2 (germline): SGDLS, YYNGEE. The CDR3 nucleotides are TGTGCCAGCAGCGTAGGCACATTTACCTACGAGCAGTACTTC. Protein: CASSVGTFTYEQYF.

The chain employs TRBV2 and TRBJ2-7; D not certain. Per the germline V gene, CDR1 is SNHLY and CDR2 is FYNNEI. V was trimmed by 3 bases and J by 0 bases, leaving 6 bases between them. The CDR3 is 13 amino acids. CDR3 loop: CASSDFNSYEQYF. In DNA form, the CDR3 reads TGTGCCAGCAGTGACTTCAACTCCTACGAGCAGTACTTC.

CDR3 sequence reads: CASRVGGQETQYF. CDR3 in DNA: TGTGCCAGCAGGGTAGGGGGCCAAGAGACCCAGTACTTC. This chain uses TRBV28 with TRBJ2-5; D is possibly TRBD1 (6 bases). Germline V gene lookup returns CDR1 MDHEN and CDR2 SYDVKM. Trimming shortened V by 6 bases and J by 1 base, and 9 bases separated the two germline ends. The CDR3 loop spans 13 amino acids.

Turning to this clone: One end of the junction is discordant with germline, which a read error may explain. CDR3 loop: CASSGFSSNEQFF. The CDR3 DNA reads as TGTGCCAGTAGCGGATTCTCCTCCAATGAGCAGTTCTTC. V is TRBV19 and J is TRBJ2-1; D ambiguous. The CDR3 has 13 amino acids. Germline V gives CDR1 LNHDA, CDR2 SQIVND (reference sequence).

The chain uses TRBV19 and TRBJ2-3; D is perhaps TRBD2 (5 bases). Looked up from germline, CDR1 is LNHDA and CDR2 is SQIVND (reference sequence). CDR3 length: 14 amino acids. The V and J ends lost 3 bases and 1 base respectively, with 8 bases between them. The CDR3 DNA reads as TGTGCCAGTAGTATGCTAGCCGGCACAGATACGCAGTATTTT. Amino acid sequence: CASSMLAGTDTQYF.

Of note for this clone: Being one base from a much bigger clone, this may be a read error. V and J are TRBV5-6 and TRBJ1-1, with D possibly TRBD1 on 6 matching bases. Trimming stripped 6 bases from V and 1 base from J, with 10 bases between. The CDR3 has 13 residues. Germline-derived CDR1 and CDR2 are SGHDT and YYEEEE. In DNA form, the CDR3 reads TGTGCCAGCAATTTAGGGGGGAACACTGAAGCTTTCTTT. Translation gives CASNLGGNTEAFF. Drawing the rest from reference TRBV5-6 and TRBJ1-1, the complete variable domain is DAGVTQSPTHLIKTRGQQVTLRCSPKSGHDTVSWYQQALGQGPQFIFQYYEEEERQRGNFPDRFSGHQFPNYSSELNVNALLLGDSALYLCASNLGGNTEAFFGQGTRLTVV.

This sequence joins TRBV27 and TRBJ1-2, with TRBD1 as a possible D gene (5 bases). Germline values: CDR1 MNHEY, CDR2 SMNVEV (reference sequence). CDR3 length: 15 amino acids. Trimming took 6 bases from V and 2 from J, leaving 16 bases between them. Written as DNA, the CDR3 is TGTGCCAGCAGAACCCAGGGTTCTCAAAACTATGGCTACACCTTC. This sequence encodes CASRTQGSQNYGYTF.